A selection of T cell receptor beta chains follows, all from one sample in a study of cytomegalovirus exposure and HLA in healthy donors. TCRdb's table, derived via immunoSEQ multiplex PCR, lists solely in-frame clones and lacks some. The data show under 150,000 clones, about 80% seen once. Sample: PBMCs. The receptor set was obtained from a boy younger than 10 in good health and CMV-seronegative. CDR3s include the opening cysteine and the closing phenylalanine or tryptophan. Fields, in order: J gene, V gene, CDR3 length, CDR3 protein.

TRBJ2-7 TRBV9 16 CASSVGGRDSSYEQYF
TRBJ2-3 TRBV19 17 CASSRSGRATWTDTQYF
TRBJ1-1 TRBV9 15 CASSVYRGENTEAFF
TRBJ2-5 TRBV4-1 13 CASSPYLEETQYF
TRBJ2-3 TRBV7-2 14 CASSLARYTDTQYF
TRBJ1-2 TRBV30 14 CAWSVQGRKYGYTF
TRBJ1-3 TRBV30 12 CAWSATGHTIYF
TRBJ2-7 TRBV11-2 12 CASRQGANEQYF
TRBJ1-4 TRBV15 14 CATSRSTGIEKLFF
TRBJ1-4 TRBV5-8 16 CASSLEGTATNEKLFF
TRBJ1-2 TRBV6-5 13 CASSLTGYYGYTF
TRBJ1-6 TRBV27 13 CASSLWGGSPLHF
TRBJ1-4 TRBV4-1 18 CASSQIHPSGGLNEKLFF
TRBJ1-4 TRBV19 15 CASSIEQAQGEKLFF
TRBJ2-7 TRBV4-2 15 CASSQEQGSSYEQYF
TRBJ1-2 TRBV13 16 CASSLTGQENNCGYTF
TRBJ2-1 TRBV11-3 15 CASSTGTSGPHEQFF
TRBJ2-3 TRBV9 12 CASSVDREGQYF
TRBJ2-3 TRBV1 17 CTSSPFGSGGLTDTQYF
TRBJ2-3 TRBV4-1 18 CASSQEEEVIPATDTQYF
TRBJ2-3 TRBV11-2 15 CASRLDPTPTDTQYF
TRBJ1-1 TRBV7-9 17 CASSPQDEGRSNTEAFF
TRBJ2-1 TRBV6-4 13 CASSDRDNNEQFF
TRBJ1-1 TRBV2 16 CASSVHLQELNTEAFF
TRBJ2-2 TRBV6-5 14 CASSYSYGTGELFF
TRBJ2-1 TRBV6-1 15 CASSDGSGGASEQFF
TRBJ2-2 TRBV18 15 CASSQRTGNTGELFF
TRBJ2-5 TRBV30 13 CAWTSGSKETQYF
TRBJ2-3 TRBV6-1 15 CASSAWAGAADTQYF
TRBJ1-2 TRBV7-9 13 CASSDRGRDGYTF
TRBJ2-7 TRBV11-2 16 CASSSIQGSAPHEQYF
TRBJ2-1 TRBV7-9 18 CSSSPGTGVLAGYNEQFF
TRBJ2-2 TRBV13 14 CASSYPRRAGELFF
TRBJ1-1 TRBV5-8 16 CASSSHRRGANTEAFF
TRBJ2-5 TRBV7-9 16 CSSSFPGVDFQETQYF
TRBJ2-5 TRBV6-4 15 CASSPTGGAGETQYF
TRBJ2-5 TRBV2 13 CASSGGLEETQYF
TRBJ2-2 TRBV4-3 12 CASSPSAGELFF
TRBJ1-1 TRBV12-5 17 CASGLVRGPRSVPEAFF
TRBJ1-1 TRBV18 17 CASSPPEPGHLNTEAFF
TRBJ2-1 TRBV6-6 16 CASTPPARTGNNEQFF
TRBJ1-1 TRBV4-3 14 CASSRDYRVTEAFF
TRBJ1-2 TRBV19 15 CASSPWTGSAYGYTF
TRBJ2-2 TRBV9 17 CASSVLYTKTNTGELFF
TRBJ1-1 TRBV6-1 14 CASSEQGSGTEAFF
TRBJ2-2 TRBV4-1 15 CASSEESRGTGELFF
TRBJ1-5 TRBV6-6 13 CASLLESNQPQHF
TRBJ1-4 TRBV6-5 15 CASSRQPRNNEKLFF
- TRBV4-1 15 CASSQDRGLNHEQYF
TRBJ2-3 TRBV21-1 16 CASSKDGLKATDTQYF
TRBJ2-1 TRBV29-1 14 CSVDPRERGDEQFF
TRBJ2-7 TRBV6-1 13 CALRPLGSYEQYF
TRBJ1-2 TRBV20-1 9 CSATSGYTF
TRBJ2-1 TRBV6-6 16 CASSYSSGELLNEQFF
TRBJ1-1 TRBV30 12 CAWIGGVTEAFF
TRBJ2-5 TRBV4-3 17 CASSQDGPTSGEETQYF
TRBJ2-3 TRBV4-2 17 CASSQVSQVPFADTQYF
TRBJ1-1 TRBV15 16 CATSPVEQGMNTEAFF